This is a list of T cell receptor beta chains from one sample in a study of blood T cell repertoires in COVID-19. Using immunoSEQ multiplex PCR, the repertoire was profiled, and TCRdb retains in-frame clones only, with some absent. In the table there are some 390,000 clones, about 89% of which are singletons. Sequenced material: peripheral blood. The receptors here all came from a woman in her thirties or forties with COVID-19, enrolled during active disease. The CDR3 runs from the conserved cysteine through the conserved F or W. The D gene is left open where the match is weak. Size is stated for part of the rows, as once, few or many counts, or as a class when the clone is expanded.

v_call,d_call,clone_size,cdr3_length,j_call,cdr3_aa,cdr3_nt
TRBV7-2,-,-,15,TRBJ1-1,CASSLGSSMNTEAFF,TGTGCCAGCAGTTTAGGGTCCAGTATGAACACTGAAGCTTTCTTT
TRBV7-2,-,-,15,TRBJ2-1,CASSRDGTKGVEQFF,TGTGCCAGCAGCCGTGATGGGACTAAGGGGGTTGAGCAGTTCTTC
TRBV5-4,-,-,14,TRBJ2-5,CASSPLASKETQYF,TGTGCCAGCAGCCCCCTAGCCTCTAAAGAGACCCAGTACTTC
TRBV7-2,-,-,14,TRBJ2-5,CASSPGLSQETQYF,TGTGCCAGCAGCCCTGGACTATCCCAAGAGACCCAGTACTTC
TRBV2,-,-,13,TRBJ1-1,CASSRQGNTEAFF,TGTGCCAGCAGCCGACAAGGGAACACTGAAGCTTTCTTT
TRBV7-3,TRBD1,-,15,TRBJ1-3,CASSSQGGSGNTIYF,TGTGCCAGCAGCTCGCAGGGGGGCTCTGGAAACACCATATATTTT
TRBV5-6,-,-,13,TRBJ1-5,CASNSMGRQPQHF,TGTGCCAGCAACTCAATGGGGCGGCAGCCCCAGCATTTT
TRBV18,TRBD1,-,15,TRBJ1-2,CASSPQSDRGRGYTF,TGTGCCAGCTCACCACAATCGGACAGGGGGCGCGGCTACACCTTC
TRBV12-3/TRBV12-4,-,-,12,TRBJ2-2,CASSPRTGELFF,TGTGCCAGCAGCCCCCGGACCGGGGAGCTGTTTTTT
TRBV27,-,-,14,TRBJ1-4,CASMALATNEKLFF,TGTGCCAGCATGGCACTAGCAACTAATGAAAAACTGTTTTTT
TRBV19,-,-,11,TRBJ1-2,CASSIGGGYTF,TGTGCCAGTAGTATAGGGGGCGGCTACACCTTC
TRBV2,-,once,14,TRBJ1-1,CAKRLSGMNTEAFF,TGTGCCAAAAGACTGTCAGGGATGAACACTGAAGCTTTCTTT
TRBV7-2,TRBD2,-,16,TRBJ2-1,CASSLVLLAGNNEQFF,TGTGCCAGCAGCTTAGTTTTGCTAGCGGGCAACAATGAGCAGTTCTTC
TRBV13,-,once,15,TRBJ1-4,CASSSSGSEDEKLFF,TGTGCCAGCAGCTCCTCCGGGAGTGAGGATGAAAAACTGTTTTTT
TRBV6-2/TRBV6-3,TRBD1,-,18,TRBJ1-1,CASSYRGQIHYPFTEAFF,TGTGCCAGCAGTTACCGGGGACAGATACACTACCCCTTCACTGAAGCTTTCTTT
TRBV7-2,-,-,14,TRBJ1-5,CASSFRQAVQPQHF,TGTGCCAGCAGCTTTAGACAGGCCGTTCAGCCCCAGCATTTT
TRBV5-3,TRBD1,few,15,TRBJ2-3,CARSPPDRSTDTQYF,TGTGCCAGAAGCCCGCCGGACAGGAGCACAGATACGCAGTATTTT
TRBV9,TRBD1,once,16,TRBJ1-1,CASSGNRGSGRTEAFF,TGTGCCAGCAGCGGCAACAGGGGGTCCGGTAGGACTGAAGCTTTCTTT
TRBV20-1,-,once,11,TRBJ2-3,CSARLSDTQYF,TGCAGTGCTCGGTTGTCAGATACGCAGTATTTT
TRBV19,-,once,11,TRBJ1-5,CASSPSPAQHF,TGTGCCAGTAGCCCTTCTCCCGCCCAGCATTTT
TRBV19,-,-,13,TRBJ1-3,CASSITGGNTIYF,TGTGCCAGTAGTATAACAGGCGGAAACACCATATATTTT
TRBV28,TRBD2,-,21,TRBJ2-1,CASSSPFMGLAGPWSYNEQFF,TGTGCCAGCAGCTCCCCCTTTATGGGACTAGCGGGGCCCTGGTCCTACAATGAGCAGTTCTTC
TRBV19,TRBD1,-,17,TRBJ1-2,CASSKVAPGGPSYGYTF,TGTGCCAGTAGTAAGGTAGCCCCAGGGGGACCTTCCTATGGCTACACCTTC
TRBV7-8,-,-,15,TRBJ1-1,CASSLLRQANTEAFF,TGTGCCAGCAGCTTACTGCGTCAGGCGAACACTGAAGCTTTCTTT
TRBV28,-,-,12,TRBJ1-1,CASSFRGTEAFF,TGTGCCAGCAGTTTCAGGGGAACTGAAGCTTTCTTT
TRBV28,-,once,11,TRBJ1-4,CASSSGGKLFF,TGTGCCAGCAGTTCAGGAGGAAAACTGTTTTTT
TRBV7-6,-,-,17,TRBJ2-2,CASSLIPGQGGTGELFF,TGTGCCAGCAGCTTAATCCCAGGCCAGGGAGGCACCGGGGAGCTGTTTTTT
TRBV10-3,TRBD1,-,17,TRBJ2-7,CAISESKVRDRGIEQYF,TGTGCCATCAGTGAGTCGAAAGTTAGGGACAGGGGAATCGAGCAGTACTTC
TRBV27,-,few,17,TRBJ2-1,CASNQVPGHPSYNEQFF,TGTGCCAGCAACCAGGTCCCCGGACACCCCTCCTACAATGAGCAGTTCTTC
TRBV6-4,-,-,13,TRBJ2-2,CASSDSEHGELFF,TGTGCCAGCAGTGACTCAGAACACGGGGAGCTGTTTTTT
TRBV4-1,-,-,12,TRBJ2-3,CASSHTGDTQYF,TGCGCCAGCAGCCATACAGGGGATACGCAGTATTTT
TRBV7-2,TRBD1,-,14,TRBJ2-7,CASSFNRGSYEQYF,TGTGCCAGCAGCTTTAACAGGGGGTCCTACGAGCAGTACTTC
TRBV4-2,TRBD1,-,17,TRBJ2-1,CASSRKIGTGSVNEQFF,TGTGCCAGCAGCCGAAAAATCGGGACAGGGTCGGTCAATGAGCAGTTCTTC
TRBV12-3/TRBV12-4,-,-,13,TRBJ1-5,CASSGVINQPQHF,TGTGCCAGCAGCGGGGTCATCAATCAGCCCCAGCATTTT
TRBV28,TRBD1,-,14,TRBJ2-7,CASSRQGESYEQYF,TGTGCCAGCAGCCGGCAGGGGGAATCCTACGAGCAGTACTTC
TRBV2,-,-,17,TRBJ2-1,CASSAYPGALSYNEQFF,TGTGCCAGCAGCGCTTACCCAGGGGCCCTCTCCTACAATGAGCAGTTCTTC
TRBV2,TRBD1,few,16,TRBJ2-7,CASSIGRDRGMDEQYF,TGTGCCAGCAGTATAGGGAGGGACAGGGGAATGGACGAGCAGTACTTC
TRBV7-3,TRBD2,-,20,TRBJ2-6,CASSSPPRLAGGTGANVLTF,TGTGCCAGCAGCTCACCCCCACGGCTAGCGGGAGGGACTGGGGCCAACGTCCTGACTTTC
TRBV2,-,-,13,TRBJ2-2,CASRDSLAGELFF,TGTGCCAGCAGGGACAGTCTCGCCGGGGAGCTGTTTTTT
TRBV5-1,-,-,13,TRBJ2-3,CASSLARGDTQYF,TGCGCCAGCAGCTTGGCCCGGGGAGATACGCAGTATTTT
TRBV5-6,TRBD2,few,15,TRBJ2-5,CASSLVAGGRETQYF,TGTGCCAGCAGCTTGGTGGCGGGAGGGAGGGAGACCCAGTACTTC
TRBV6-1,-,-,16,TRBJ1-3,CASSGTGGLSGNTIYF,TGTGCCAGCAGTGGTACGGGGGGGCTGTCCGGAAACACCATATATTTT
TRBV13,TRBD1,-,14,TRBJ1-4,CASSHRGRNEKLFF,TGTGCCAGCAGCCACAGGGGGCGGAATGAAAAACTGTTTTTT
TRBV19,TRBD2,few,14,TRBJ2-5,CASRKAGGGETQYF,TGTGCCAGTAGAAAAGCGGGAGGAGGAGAGACCCAGTACTTC
TRBV10-1,-,-,16,TRBJ1-3,CASRNRGGKAGNTIYF,TGCGCCAGCAGGAATAGGGGGGGTAAGGCTGGAAACACCATATATTTT
TRBV7-8,TRBD2,few,17,TRBJ2-7,CASSAILGLAGVYEQYF,TGTGCCAGCAGCGCAATCTTGGGACTAGCGGGGGTCTACGAGCAGTACTTC
TRBV5-6,-,-,16,TRBJ1-5,CASSSARGGSNQPQHF,TGTGCCAGCAGCTCCGCTCGGGGGGGCAGCAATCAGCCCCAGCATTTT
TRBV30,-,-,15,TRBJ2-6,CAWSVRVSGANVLTF,TGTGCCTGGAGTGTACGGGTTTCTGGGGCCAACGTCCTGACTTTC
TRBV6-1,-,-,14,TRBJ2-7,CASSELGASYEQYF,TGTGCCAGCAGTGAATTAGGGGCCTCCTACGAGCAGTACTTC